This TCR beta chain was found in a study of technical replicates of blood from four donors. In this sample, this clone turned up once. The repertoire was sequenced with immunoSEQ multiplex PCR; TCRdb's copy has only in-frame clones and lacks some. In the table there are tens of thousands of clones, roughly 91% of which are singletons. The germline V and J ends were trimmed by 2 bases and 0 bases, with 10 bases remaining between them. CDR3 length equals 16 residues. Germline CDR1 is MGHRA and CDR2 is YSYEKL. Sequencing input: PBMCs. This clonotype was sampled from a human donor in good health. Some clones in this sample may be carry-over from other donors' samples. This sequence joins TRBV4-1 and TRBJ2-2; perhaps TRBD1 as D (6 bases). This chain's CDR3 is CASSQRGGTNTGELFF. For the CDR3, the DNA is TGCGCCAGCAGCCAAAGAGGGGGAACGAACACCGGGGAGCTGTTTTTT.